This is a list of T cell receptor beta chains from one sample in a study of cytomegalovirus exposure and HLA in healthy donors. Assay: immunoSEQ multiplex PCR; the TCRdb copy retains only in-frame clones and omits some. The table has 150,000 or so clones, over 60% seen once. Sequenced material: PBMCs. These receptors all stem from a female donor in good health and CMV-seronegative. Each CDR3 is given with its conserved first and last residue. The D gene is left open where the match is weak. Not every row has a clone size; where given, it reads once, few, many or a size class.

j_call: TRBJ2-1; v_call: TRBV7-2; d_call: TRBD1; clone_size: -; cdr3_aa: CASSLAVQGAYNEQFF; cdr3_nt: TGTGCCAGCAGCTTAGCTGTCCAGGGGGCCTACAATGAGCAGTTCTTC
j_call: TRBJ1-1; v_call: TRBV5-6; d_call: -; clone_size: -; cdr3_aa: CASRFGLGLNTEAFF; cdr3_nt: TGTGCCAGCAGGTTTGGTCTAGGTCTGAACACTGAAGCTTTCTTT
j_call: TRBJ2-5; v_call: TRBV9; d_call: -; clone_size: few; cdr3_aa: CASSPSRMETQYF; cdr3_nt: TGTGCCAGCAGCCCGTCTAGGATGGAGACCCAGTACTTC
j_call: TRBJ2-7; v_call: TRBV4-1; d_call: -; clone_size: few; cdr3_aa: CASSQVDSTYEQYF; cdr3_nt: TGCGCCAGCAGCCAAGTGGACAGTACCTACGAGCAGTACTTC
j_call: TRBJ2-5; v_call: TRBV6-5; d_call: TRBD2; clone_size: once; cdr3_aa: CASRGLAGAETQYF; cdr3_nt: TGTGCCAGCAGAGGACTAGCGGGAGCGGAGACCCAGTACTTC
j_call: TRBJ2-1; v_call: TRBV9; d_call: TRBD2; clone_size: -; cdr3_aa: CASSGTSGTTRSSYNEQFF; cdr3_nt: TGTGCCAGCAGCGGGACTAGCGGGACTACCCGGAGCTCCTACAATGAGCAGTTCTTC
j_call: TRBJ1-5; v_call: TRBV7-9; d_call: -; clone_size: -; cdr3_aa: CASSLALGEKQPQHF; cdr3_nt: TGTGCCAGCAGCTTAGCGCTCGGGGAAAAGCAGCCCCAGCATTTT
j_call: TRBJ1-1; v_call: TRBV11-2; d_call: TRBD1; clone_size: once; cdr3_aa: CASTPSLRDRADEAFF; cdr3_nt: TGTGCCAGCACCCCCTCCCTGCGGGACAGGGCCGATGAAGCTTTCTTT
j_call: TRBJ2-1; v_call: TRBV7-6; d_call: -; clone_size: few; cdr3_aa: CASSLDLNNEQFF; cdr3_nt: TGTGCCAGCAGCTTAGATTTAAACAATGAGCAGTTCTTC
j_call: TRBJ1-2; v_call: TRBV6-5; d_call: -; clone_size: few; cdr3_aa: CASSGVYGYTF; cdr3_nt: TGTGCCAGTTCAGGGGTCTATGGCTACACCTTC
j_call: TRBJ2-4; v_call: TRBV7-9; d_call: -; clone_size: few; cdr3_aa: CASSNGQKRRDRDIQYF; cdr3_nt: TGTGCCAGCAGCAACGGTCAGAAACGGCGGGACCGGGACATTCAGTACTTC
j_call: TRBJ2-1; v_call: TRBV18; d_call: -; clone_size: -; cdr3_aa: CASSLGVMNEQFF; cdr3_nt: TGTGCCAGCTCTCTCGGGGTGATGAATGAGCAGTTCTTC
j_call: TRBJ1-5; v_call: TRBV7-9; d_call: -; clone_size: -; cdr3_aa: CASSLGLPGGNQPQHF; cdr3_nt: TGTGCCAGCAGCTTGGGACTCCCTGGCGGCAATCAGCCCCAGCATTTT
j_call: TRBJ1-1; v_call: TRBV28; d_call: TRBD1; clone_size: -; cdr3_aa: CAVDRTGEAFF; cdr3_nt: TGTGCCGTGGACCGGACAGGTGAAGCTTTCTTT
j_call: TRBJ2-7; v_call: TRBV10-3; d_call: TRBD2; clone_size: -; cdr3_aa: CAISDFAPSGATYEQYF; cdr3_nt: TGTGCCATCAGTGACTTCGCTCCTAGCGGGGCCACCTACGAGCAGTACTTC
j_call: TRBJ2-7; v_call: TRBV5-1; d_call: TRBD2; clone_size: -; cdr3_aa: CASSASSGGTYEQYF; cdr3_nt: TGCGCCAGCAGCGCTTCTAGCGGGGGTACCTACGAGCAGTACTTC
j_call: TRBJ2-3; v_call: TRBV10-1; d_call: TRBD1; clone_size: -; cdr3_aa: CASSGPRQGSTDTQYF; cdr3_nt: TGCGCCAGCAGTGGCCCCAGACAGGGCAGCACAGATACGCAGTATTTT
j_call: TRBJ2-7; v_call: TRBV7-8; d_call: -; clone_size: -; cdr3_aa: CARQMAPPYEQYF; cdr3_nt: TGTGCTCGACAAATGGCACCCCCCTACGAGCAGTACTTC
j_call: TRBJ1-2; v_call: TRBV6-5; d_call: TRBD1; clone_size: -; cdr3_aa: CASSEQGVGNYGYTF; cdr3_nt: TGTGCCAGCAGCGAACAGGGGGTGGGGAACTATGGCTACACCTTC
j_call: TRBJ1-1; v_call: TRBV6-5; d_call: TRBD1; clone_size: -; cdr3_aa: CASSDRGTSEAFF; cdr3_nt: TGTGCCAGCAGCGACAGGGGGACCTCTGAAGCTTTCTTT
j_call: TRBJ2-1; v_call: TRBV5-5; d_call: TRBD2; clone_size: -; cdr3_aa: CASSNQLAGDYYNEQFF; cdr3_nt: TGTGCCAGCAGCAATCAACTAGCGGGAGATTATTACAATGAGCAGTTCTTC
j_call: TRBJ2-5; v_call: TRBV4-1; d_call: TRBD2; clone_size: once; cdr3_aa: CASSARTSGDKTQYF; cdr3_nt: TGCGCCAGCAGCGCCCGGACTAGCGGGGATAAGACCCAGTACTTC
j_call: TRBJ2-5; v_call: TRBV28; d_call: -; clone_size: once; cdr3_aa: CASSLKRGKRFQETQYF; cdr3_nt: TGTGCCAGCAGTCTCAAAAGGGGGAAGCGGTTCCAAGAGACCCAGTACTTC
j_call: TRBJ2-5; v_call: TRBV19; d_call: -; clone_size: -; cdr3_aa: CASSIAEELKTQYF; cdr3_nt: TGTGCCAGTAGTATAGCTGAGGAATTGAAGACCCAGTACTTC
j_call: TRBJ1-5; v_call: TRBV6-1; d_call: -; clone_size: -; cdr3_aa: CASTGVYSNQPQHF; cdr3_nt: TGTGCCAGCACAGGGGTATATAGCAATCAGCCCCAGCATTTT